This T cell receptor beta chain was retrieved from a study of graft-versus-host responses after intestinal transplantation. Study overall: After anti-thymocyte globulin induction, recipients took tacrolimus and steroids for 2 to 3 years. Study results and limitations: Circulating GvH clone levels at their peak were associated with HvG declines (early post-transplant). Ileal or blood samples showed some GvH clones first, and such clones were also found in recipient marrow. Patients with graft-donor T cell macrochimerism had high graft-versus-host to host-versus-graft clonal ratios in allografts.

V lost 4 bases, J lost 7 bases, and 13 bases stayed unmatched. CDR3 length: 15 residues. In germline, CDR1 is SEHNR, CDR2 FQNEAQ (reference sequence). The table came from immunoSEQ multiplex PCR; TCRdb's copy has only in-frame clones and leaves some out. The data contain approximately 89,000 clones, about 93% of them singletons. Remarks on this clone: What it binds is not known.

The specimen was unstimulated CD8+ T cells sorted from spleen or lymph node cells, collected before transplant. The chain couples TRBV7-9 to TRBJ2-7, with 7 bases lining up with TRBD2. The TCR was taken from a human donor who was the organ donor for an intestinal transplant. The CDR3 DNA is TGTGCCAGCAGCTCCTCACTAGCGACCTTTTGGGAGCAGTACTTC. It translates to CASSSSLATFWEQYF.